There are many counts of the clone carrying this TCR beta chain. The sequenced fragment ends 3 residues before the CDR3 boundary, so the rest is inferred from the germline J gene. The source of the sample is a study of T cell clonality in common variable immunodeficiency. The CDR3 totals 13 residues. V lost 0 bases, J lost 4 bases, and 9 bases lay in between. Germline lookup yields CDR1 GTSNPN and CDR2 SVGIG (reference sequence). Sequencing used immunoSEQ multiplex PCR; TCRdb keeps in-frame clones, though not all of them. This sample comprises more than 35,000 clones, none seen once only. The receptor was derived from a person aged 18 to 75 in good health. This chain joins TRBV30 and TRBJ1-1; a weak D match, TRBD1 (5 bases). Specimen: peripheral blood mononuclear cells. The sequenced part of the CDR3 DNA is TGTGCCTGGAGTGTAGGGGTCGGCACTGAA. It translates to CAWSVGVGTE. The CDR3 in its entirety is CAWSVGVGTEAFF.